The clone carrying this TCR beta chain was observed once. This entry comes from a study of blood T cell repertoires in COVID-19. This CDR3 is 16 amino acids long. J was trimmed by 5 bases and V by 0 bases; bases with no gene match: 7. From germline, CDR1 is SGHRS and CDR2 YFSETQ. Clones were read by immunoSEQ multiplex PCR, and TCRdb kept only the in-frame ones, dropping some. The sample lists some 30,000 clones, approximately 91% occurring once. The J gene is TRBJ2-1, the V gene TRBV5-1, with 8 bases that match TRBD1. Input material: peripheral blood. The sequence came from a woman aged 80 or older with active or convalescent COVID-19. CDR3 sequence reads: CASSLARDRPHNEQFF. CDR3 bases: TGCGCCAGCAGCTTGGCCCGGGACAGGCCTCACAATGAGCAGTTCTTC.